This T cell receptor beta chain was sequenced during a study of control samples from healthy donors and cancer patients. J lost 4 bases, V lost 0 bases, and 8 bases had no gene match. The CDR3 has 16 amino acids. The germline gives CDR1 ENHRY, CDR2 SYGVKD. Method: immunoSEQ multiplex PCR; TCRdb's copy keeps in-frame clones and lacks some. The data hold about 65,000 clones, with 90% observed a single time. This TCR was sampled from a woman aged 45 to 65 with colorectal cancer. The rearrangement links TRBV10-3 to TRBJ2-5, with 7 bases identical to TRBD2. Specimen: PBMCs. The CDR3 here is CAISESVSGGGETQYF. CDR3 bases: TGTGCCATCAGTGAGTCCGTCTCGGGAGGAGGAGAGACCCAGTACTTC.